This T cell receptor beta chain was recovered during a study of blood T cell repertoires in COVID-19 (dated by TCRdb to about 2020). Notes on the research overall: Samples from collaborators originated in the United States, Italy and Spain and spanned both the acute and convalescent phases of COVID-19. The dataset comprised deeply sampled blood TCRbeta repertoires from subjects exposed to, actively infected with, or recovered from COVID-19. The material from the prospective study consisted of cDNA or gDNA derived from T cells, B-cell-depleted T cells, or PBMCs. Samples were obtained from the ongoing ImmuneRACE study (first 160 participants) and from 1,000 to 1,500 subjects provided by 6 global collaborators. Where available, HLA class I and class II types were taken from metadata supplied by the sample provider and were not determined by assay-based typing. The repertoires were released in a freely available public database intended as a resource for research on the immune response to SARS-CoV-2. Nearly every sample came with metadata listing a de-identified subject ID, COVID-19 status, age in years and sex. The full study reports these points: The amount of clinical and demographic metadata varied by source and participant and was provided uncurated.

Whole blood was collected in K2EDTA tubes by collaborating institutions according to the institutions' own protocols. For TCRbeta analysis, collaborator samples were shipped as frozen whole blood, as isolated PBMCs, or as DNA extracted from either sample type. The immunoSEQ Assay, a bias-controlled multiplex PCR, was used to amplify TCRbeta CDR3 regions from genomic DNA. From the authors' description of their analysis: The number of nucleated cells in each sample was estimated by amplification of reference gene primers within the assay. To quantify the absolute abundance of each unique TCRbeta CDR3 rearrangement, sequence reads were collapsed and filtered. For each sample, productive Simpson clonality was calculated as the square root of Simpson's diversity index over productive rearrangements. Entries here come from immuneACCESS through TCRdb and include only in-frame sequences with V and J called. Some clones fail to appear in such tables; in the studies checked, an unresolved V gene covers under half of the shortfall, and the cause of the remainder is unknown. The D gene and trimming were derived from the DNA, and the V and J assignments and clone size from that table. The sample contains about 140,000 clones, approximately 80% of them found a single time. The top ten constitute around 5% of the sample.

Based on the germline V gene, the CDR1 and CDR2 sequences are MNHNS and SASEGT. Compared with germline, V lacks 3 bases and J lacks 7 bases; bases without a gene match: 11. The cysteine opens and the phenylalanine closes a CDR3 of 16 amino acids. Only the CDR3 DNA stays, 48 bases, in frame from base 1. This clone was counted ten times or more. The antigen it recognizes is unknown. No qualities accompany the bases; no much larger clone lies one base away. The chain is assembled from TRBV6-1 and TRBJ1-5, and 8 junction bases match TRBD1. The clonotype was recovered from a human donor in a cohort sampled during active COVID-19. Sequencing input: peripheral blood. CDR3 loop: CASSDPVAGGRQPQHF. The bases read TGTGCCAGCAGTGATCCGGTAGCAGGGGGCCGGCAGCCCCAGCATTTT.